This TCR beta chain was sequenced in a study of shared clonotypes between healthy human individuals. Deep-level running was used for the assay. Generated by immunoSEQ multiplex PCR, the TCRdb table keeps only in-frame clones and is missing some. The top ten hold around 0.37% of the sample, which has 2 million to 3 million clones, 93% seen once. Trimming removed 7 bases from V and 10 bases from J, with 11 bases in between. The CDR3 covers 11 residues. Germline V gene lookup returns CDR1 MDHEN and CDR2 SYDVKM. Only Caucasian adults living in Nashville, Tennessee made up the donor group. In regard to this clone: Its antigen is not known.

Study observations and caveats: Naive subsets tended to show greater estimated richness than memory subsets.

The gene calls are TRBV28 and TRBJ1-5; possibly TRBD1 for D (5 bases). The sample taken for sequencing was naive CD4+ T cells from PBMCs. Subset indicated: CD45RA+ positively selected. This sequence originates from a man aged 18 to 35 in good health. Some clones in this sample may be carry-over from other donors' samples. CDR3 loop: CASTDGTPQHF. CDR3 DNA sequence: TGTGCCAGCACCGATGGGACTCCCCAGCATTTT.